This T cell receptor beta chain stems from a study of T cells in Graves' hyperthyroidism and ophthalmopathy. Amplification targeted TCR beta CDR3 regions from RNA transcripts. HTBI primers drove first-round RT-PCR of the TCR CDR3. TCRdb passed the multiplex PCR reads through MiXCR, listing each CDR3 protein once. The sample has a few hundred thousand distinct CDR3 sequences; about 13% are singletons. Diagnoses were established using clinical symptoms, serum thyroxine and TRAb, thyroid ultrasound and orbital computed tomography. Note on this clonotype: The antigen is undetermined.

Study observations and caveats: Ophthalmopathy was model-predicted a median about 7.1 months pre-onset.

CDR3 length: 15 residues. From germline, CDR1 is GTSNPN and CDR2 SVGIG (reference sequence). V shed 0 bases and J shed 5 bases, with 13 bases lying between them. V and J are TRBV30 and TRBJ2-2, with D tentatively TRBD2 (6 bases). The receptor's source is a woman in her forties with Graves' ophthalmopathy. The specimen was blood. CDR3 in amino acids: CAWSVDGSRTGELFF. The CDR3 DNA follows: TGTGCCTGGAGTGTAGACGGGAGTCGTACCGGGGAGCTGTTTTTT.